Below, 11 T cell receptor beta chains from the same sample are listed, as sequenced in a study of cytomegalovirus exposure and HLA in healthy donors. Primers for the PCR totalled 60 Vbeta and 13 Jbeta. Data came from immunoSEQ multiplex PCR; TCRdb stores just in-frame clones and leaves some out. Altogether about 170,000 clones are present, 70% to 90% being singletons, with the ten largest covering 1.5% to 2%. The sample consisted of PBMCs. These receptor sequences come from a woman between 18 and 29 years old in good health and CMV-seronegative.

CDR3 region: CASSPGGGYNTEAFF. Here the CDR3 DNA reads TGTGCCAGCAGCCCAGGAGGCGGGTATAACACTGAAGCTTTCTTT. V is TRBV11-2 and J is TRBJ1-1; no clear D. CDR1 is SGHAT and CDR2 is FQNNGV in the germline V gene. This CDR3 is built from 15 residues. V dropped 5 bases and J dropped 2 bases, with 15 bases sitting between them.

This chain connects TRBV19 to TRBJ2-3; 7 bases are shared with TRBD2. Germline lookup yields CDR1 LNHDA and CDR2 SQIVND (reference sequence). Unmatched junction bases numbered 9, after V lost 5 bases and J lost 1 base. The CDR3 sequence is 16 residues long. The CDR3 region is CASSPLRGRGTDTQYF. The DNA of the CDR3 is TGTGCCAGTAGTCCCCTCCGCGGGAGAGGCACAGATACGCAGTATTTT.

On this clone: Distinct nucleotide sequences in the sample also encode this CDR3. The genes are TRBV5-1 and TRBJ1-1; D is perhaps TRBD1 (5 bases). Looked up from germline, CDR1 is SGHRS and CDR2 is YFSETQ. V was cut by 0 bases and J by 1 base, with 7 bases left in between. The CDR3 contains 14 residues. CDR3 sequence (DNA): TGCGCCAGCAGCTTGGTCGGGGGGAACACTGAAGCTTTCTTT. Protein: CASSLVGGNTEAFF.

The rearrangement joins TRBV18 to TRBJ1-5, with D maybe TRBD1 (5 bases). There are 18 residues in the CDR3. V was pared by 1 base and J by 3 bases, with 19 bases between. Germline assignment: CDR1 KGHSH and CDR2 LQKENI. The CDR3 reads CASSPLESQWGDNQPQHF. The CDR3 DNA reads as TGTGCCAGCTCACCACTCGAGTCGCAGTGGGGGGACAATCAGCCCCAGCATTTT.

The V gene is TRBV4-1, the J gene TRBJ2-7; D might be TRBD1 (6 bases). V shed 1 base and J shed 1 base, with 14 bases lying between them. The V gene's germline CDR1 is MGHRA and CDR2 YSYEKL. The CDR3 has 16 amino acids. This CDR3 is CASSQGPDRPSYEQYF. The CDR3 DNA reads as TGCGCCAGCAGCCAAGGGCCGGACAGACCATCCTACGAGCAGTACTTC.

The chain recombines TRBV15 with TRBJ2-1, with a possible D match to TRBD1 (5 bases). CDR3 size: 15 residues. Trimming left V 0 bases short and J 2 bases short, with 8 bases between. Germline assignment: CDR1 LNHNV and CDR2 YYDKDF (reference sequence). The CDR3 region is CATSRDPDTYNEQFF. The CDR3, as DNA: TGTGCCACCAGCAGAGATCCGGACACCTACAATGAGCAGTTCTTC.

The chain joins TRBV7-8 to TRBJ2-7; D is unresolved. Germline CDR1 SGHVS, CDR2 FQNEAQ. The CDR3 runs to 15 residues. Trimming cost V 1 base and J 0 bases, with 10 bases left between them. CDR3 nucleotides: TGTGCCAGCAGCTTAGTTCCGTACAGCTCCTACGAGCAGTACTTC. It is translated as CASSLVPYSSYEQYF.

The CDR3 here is CASSLAVGATPEAFF. Here the CDR3 DNA reads TGTGCCAGCAGCTTAGCTGTGGGCGCCACCCCTGAAGCTTTCTTT. The V and J genes are TRBV7-8 and TRBJ1-1; the D is unclear. CDR1 SGHVS and CDR2 FQNEAQ come from the germline V gene. V was trimmed by 0 bases and J by 6 bases, leaving 14 bases between them. This CDR3 comprises 15 residues.

The chain employs TRBV7-9 and TRBJ1-1; D is undetermined. The CDR3 sequence is 12 residues long. Germline V gene data show CDR1 as SEHNR and CDR2 as FQNEAQ (reference sequence). V lost 1 base and J 11 bases, leaving 11 bases between the germline ends. CDR3 coding DNA: TGTGCCAGCAGCTTAGAAGGGTCGGGGGCTTTCTTT. The encoded protein is CASSLEGSGAFF.

This sequence joins TRBV11-2 and TRBJ2-5, with D perhaps matching TRBD2 (5 bases). The DNA end is more similar to TRBJ2-7, so the J call may be wrong. The CDR3 loop spans 15 amino acids. The germline gives CDR1 SGHAT, CDR2 FQNNGV. The CDR3 is CASSLGRERAYEQYF. The CDR3 DNA sequence: TGTGCCAGCAGCCTTGGACGGGAACGAGCCTACGAGCAGTACTTC.

The table lists this clone with many counts. The chain uses TRBV5-1 and TRBJ1-1; 8 nucleotides agree with TRBD1. CDR3 size: 15 residues. V lost 0 bases to trimming and J lost 2 bases; unmatched junction nucleotides: 3. Germline loops: CDR1 SGHRS, CDR2 YFSETQ. CDR3 sequence (DNA): TGCGCCAGCAGCTTGGAGACAGGGGTTAACACTGAAGCTTTCTTT. Translation: CASSLETGVNTEAFF.